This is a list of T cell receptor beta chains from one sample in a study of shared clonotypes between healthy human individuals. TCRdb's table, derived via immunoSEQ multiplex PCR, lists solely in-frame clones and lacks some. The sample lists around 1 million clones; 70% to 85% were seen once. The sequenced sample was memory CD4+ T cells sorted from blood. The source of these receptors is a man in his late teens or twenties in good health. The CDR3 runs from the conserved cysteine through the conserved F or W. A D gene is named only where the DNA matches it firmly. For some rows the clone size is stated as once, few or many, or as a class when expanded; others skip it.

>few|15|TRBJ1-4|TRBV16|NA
TGTGCCAGCAGCCCCCTGGGTGCAACTAATGAAAAACTGTTTTTT
CASSPLGATNEKLFF
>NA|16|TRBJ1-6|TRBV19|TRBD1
TGTGCCAGCTTGCCGGGACAGGGCATTCTCAATTCACCCCTCCACTTT
CASLPGQGILNSPLHF
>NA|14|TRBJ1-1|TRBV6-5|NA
TGTGCCAGCAGTCGAGGGGGGGTGAACACTGAAGCTTTCTTT
CASSRGGVNTEAFF
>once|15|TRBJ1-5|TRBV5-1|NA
TGCGCCAGCAGCTTCGGATCCGGGGATAATCAGCCCCAGCATTTT
CASSFGSGDNQPQHF
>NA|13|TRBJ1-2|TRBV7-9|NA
TGTGCCAGCAGCCTCGGACAACACTATGGCTACACCTTC
CASSLGQHYGYTF
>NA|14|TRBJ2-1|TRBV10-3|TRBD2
TGTGCCATCAGTGATAGCGGGGGGGCTTTTGAGCAGTTCTTC
CAISDSGGAFEQFF
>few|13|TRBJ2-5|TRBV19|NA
TGTGCCAGTAGTATCCGGGAGAGGGAGACCCAGTACTTC
CASSIRERETQYF
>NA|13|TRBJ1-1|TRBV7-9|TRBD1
TGTGCCAGCAACCAGGGGGCTTGGACTGAAGCTTTCTTT
CASNQGAWTEAFF
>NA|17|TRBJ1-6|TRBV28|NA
TGTGCCAGCATCGGGGGTCCCTCTAGCTCCTATAATTCACCCCTCCACTTT
CASIGGPSSSYNSPLHF
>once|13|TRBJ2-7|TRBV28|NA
TGTGCCACCCAAACCCCAGGAAAGTACGAGCAGTACTTC
CATQTPGKYEQYF
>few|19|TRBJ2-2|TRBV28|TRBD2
TGTGCCAGCAGTTTTCGACTAGCGGGGGGCAGAACGAACACCGGGGAGCTGTTTTTT
CASSFRLAGGRTNTGELFF
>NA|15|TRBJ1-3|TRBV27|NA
TGTGCCAGCAGTCCTAGCCGTCTCTCTGGAAACACCATATATTTT
CASSPSRLSGNTIYF
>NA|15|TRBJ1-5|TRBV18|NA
TGTGCCAGCTCACCATCGGCAGCTAGCAATCAGCCCCAGCATTTT
CASSPSAASNQPQHF
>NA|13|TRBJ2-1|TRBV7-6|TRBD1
TGTGCCAGCAGCTCATCAGGGGGCTATGAGCAGTTCTTC
CASSSSGGYEQFF
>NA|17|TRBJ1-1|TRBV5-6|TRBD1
TGTGCCAGCAGCTTGGGACCACCCGACAGGGTGGGGACTGAAGCTTTCTTT
CASSLGPPDRVGTEAFF
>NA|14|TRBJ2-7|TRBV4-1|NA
TGCGCCAGCAGCCAAGATGGGACTGCCGGCGGGCAGTACTTC
CASSQDGTAGGQYF
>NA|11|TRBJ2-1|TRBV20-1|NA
TGCAGTGCTGGTCGCGGCAATGAGCAGTTCTTC
CSAGRGNEQFF
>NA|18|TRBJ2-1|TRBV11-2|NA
TGTGCCAGCAGCTTCCTCCTGTTAGCCCAAATTGGGTTCAATGAGCAGTTCTTC
CASSFLLLAQIGFNEQFF
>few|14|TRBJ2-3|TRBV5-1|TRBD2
TGCGCCAGCGAGCGGGAAGGCATAACAGATACGCAGTATTTT
CASEREGITDTQYF
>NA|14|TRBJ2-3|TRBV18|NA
TGTGCCAGCTCACCCCCAGCCAACACAGATACGCAGTATTTT
CASSPPANTDTQYF
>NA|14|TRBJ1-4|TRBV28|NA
TGTGCCAGCTCTTCCGGGACGGGAAATGAAAAACTGTTTTTT
CASSSGTGNEKLFF
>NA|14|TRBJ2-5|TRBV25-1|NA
TGTGCCAGCAGTGAATGGCGGGGATCAGAGACCCAGTACTTC
CASSEWRGSETQYF
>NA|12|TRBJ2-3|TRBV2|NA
TGTGCCAGCAGTGAAGGGGCCCATACGCAGTATTTT
CASSEGAHTQYF
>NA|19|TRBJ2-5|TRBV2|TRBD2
TGTGCCAGCCAGGATCGAGGACTAGCGGGAGCCCTGTACCAAGAGACCCAGTACTTC
CASQDRGLAGALYQETQYF
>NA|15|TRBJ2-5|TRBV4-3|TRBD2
TGCGCCAGCAGCCAAGGAGGCCTAGCGGGGTTCACCCAGTACTTC
CASSQGGLAGFTQYF
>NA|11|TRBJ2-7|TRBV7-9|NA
TGTGCCAGCGGGGGAGGCTACGAGCAGTACTTC
CASGGGYEQYF
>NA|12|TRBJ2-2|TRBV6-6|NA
TGTGCCAGCAGTTTGGTCCGCGGGGAGCTGTTTTTT
CASSLVRGELFF
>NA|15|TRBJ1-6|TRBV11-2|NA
TGTGCCAGCAGCTTAGGAGACGGATATAATTCACCCCTCCACTTT
CASSLGDGYNSPLHF
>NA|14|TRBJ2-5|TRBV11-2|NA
TGTGCCAGCAGCCCCGGACTGGATATGGAGACCCAGTACTTC
CASSPGLDMETQYF